The clone carrying this T cell receptor beta chain came up a few times. The V gene's germline CDR1 is LNHDA and CDR2 SQIVND (reference sequence). V lost 5 bases to trimming and J lost 4 bases, with 12 bases between them. The CDR3 runs 14 residues. Sorting of live CD3+CD8+TCRalphabeta+ cells by PD-1 and/or TIGIT gave four subsets. The data originate from a study of circulating CD8 cells and anti-PD-1 response in melanoma. Using approximately 14 ng of total RNA, TCR libraries were made with the QIAseq Immune Repertoire TCR panel. In TCRdb, the reads were re-called with MiXCR into one record per CDR3 protein. The data show over 650 distinct CDR3 sequences, 4% to 4.5% seen once.

This chain connects TRBV19 to TRBJ2-1; D is ambiguous. The sequence was obtained from a human donor with melanoma. Sequenced material: CD8+ T cells from PBMCs, taken at baseline or after one month of anti-PD-1 therapy (not recorded which). Written as DNA, the CDR3 is TGTGCCAGTAGTCCCCCCGAAGTTTACAATGAGCAGTTCTTC. Protein product: CASSPPEVYNEQFF.